The 16 T cell receptor beta chains presented below share a single source sample, sequenced in a study of cytomegalovirus exposure and HLA in healthy donors. Clones were sequenced by immunoSEQ multiplex PCR, and TCRdb holds only the in-frame ones, with some missing. The table includes around 80,000 clones, roughly 94% detected once. The source material was PBMCs. These receptors all come from a woman between 18 and 30 years old in good health and CMV-seronegative.

The chain carries TRBV27 and TRBJ2-7, with unresolved D. Germline V gene lookup returns CDR1 MNHEY and CDR2 SMNVEV (reference sequence). The CDR3 loop spans 13 amino acids. The V end was cut by 8 bases, the J end by 1 base, with 12 bases between. CDR3 amino acids: CASRVGGSYEQYF. The CDR3 DNA is TGTGCCAGCCGGGTAGGCGGTTCCTACGAGCAGTACTTC.

The J gene is TRBJ2-2, the V gene TRBV6-5; possible D gene TRBD2, 6 bases. The CDR3 is made up of 15 amino acids. Trimming removed 6 bases from V and 4 bases from J, with 15 bases in between. Germline CDR1 reads MNHEY; CDR2 reads SVGAGI. In DNA form, the CDR3 reads TGTGCCAGCAGGGGACCTCAGGGAGGCACCGGGGAGCTGTTTTTT. Amino acids: CASRGPQGGTGELFF.

This chain joins TRBV23-1 and TRBJ2-2; TRBD1 agrees at 7 bases. TRBV23-1 is given ORF status, its function remaining uncertain. V shed 7 bases and J 7 bases; nucleotides not matched to a gene: 6. The CDR3 totals 13 residues. This chain's CDR3 is CASTKGAGGELFF. The CDR3, as DNA: TGCGCCAGCACAAAGGGGGCGGGCGGGGAGCTGTTTTTT.

The V gene is TRBV4-1, the J gene TRBJ1-2; TRBD1 matches 7 bases. CDR1 and CDR2 from the germline V gene are MGHRA and YSYEKL. J lost 2 bases, V lost 3 bases, and 6 bases had no gene match. CDR3 length: 15 amino acids. In DNA, the CDR3 is TGCGCCAGCAGCCATGTGGGCAGGGGGAACTATGGCTACACCTTC. It translates to CASSHVGRGNYGYTF.

This clone showed up just once. The gene calls are TRBV5-1 and TRBJ2-3, with unresolved D. Germline V gives CDR1 SGHRS, CDR2 YFSETQ. V was trimmed by 0 bases and J by 3 bases, leaving 8 bases between them. The CDR3 loop spans 14 amino acids. As DNA, the CDR3 is TGCGCCAGCAGCTTGGAGATAGAGACAGATACGCAGTATTTT. Translated, it gives CASSLEIETDTQYF.

The chain recombines TRBV5-4 with TRBJ2-7; 7 bases fit TRBD1. The V gene's germline CDR1 is SGHNT and CDR2 YYREEE (reference sequence). V lost 4 bases to trimming and J lost 7 bases; unmatched junction nucleotides: 8. There are 13 residues in the CDR3. CDR3 nucleotide sequence: TGTGCCAGCAGCGAACAGGGGAGATGGGAGCAGTACTTC. Translation gives CASSEQGRWEQYF.

This CDR3 is CASSQVLGDGYGYTF. For the CDR3, the DNA is TGTGCCAGCAGCCAAGTTCTGGGAGACGGTTATGGCTACACCTTC. V and J are TRBV14 and TRBJ1-2; D is undetermined. Germline V gene sequence: CDR1 SGHDN, CDR2 FVKESK. The CDR3 runs to 15 residues. The V gene lost 1 base and the J gene lost 5 bases, with 14 bases spanning the gap.

There are a few counts of this clone. The V gene is TRBV18, the J gene TRBJ1-5; D not certain. Trimming left V 2 bases short and J 11 bases short, with 10 bases between. The CDR3 covers 12 residues. Germline CDR1 KGHSH, CDR2 LQKENI. In DNA, the CDR3 is TGTGCCAGCTCACCATATGGCGGAGCCCAGCATTTT. It encodes CASSPYGGAQHF.

The genes are TRBV10-1 and TRBJ2-7, with 9 bases identical to TRBD2. Per the germline V gene, CDR1 is WNHNN and CDR2 is SYGVQD (reference sequence). V lost 2 bases to trimming and J lost 2 bases; unmatched junction nucleotides: 10. The CDR3 has 17 amino acids. The CDR3 DNA follows: TGCGCCAGCAGTGAGATCCTAGCGGGATTTCTTCCCTACGAGCAGTACTTC. As protein: CASSEILAGFLPYEQYF.

The V gene is TRBV7-9, the J gene TRBJ2-1; D perhaps matches TRBD2 (5 bases). Per the germline V gene, CDR1 is SEHNR and CDR2 is FQNEAQ (reference sequence). This CDR3 comprises 16 residues. Trimming pared 4 bases from V and 5 bases from J, leaving 18 bases between. Here the CDR3 reads CASSSPRGLQNNEQFF. For the CDR3, the DNA is TGTGCCAGCAGCTCCCCACGAGGGCTTCAGAACAATGAGCAGTTCTTC.

This clone showed up just once. This chain's CDR3 is CASSGLAANNEQFF. Written as DNA, the CDR3 is TGCGCCAGCAGCGGACTAGCGGCCAACAATGAGCAGTTCTTC. The chain has TRBV5-1 and TRBJ2-1; 10 bases match TRBD2. V shed 4 bases, J shed 5 bases, and the junction held 3 bases outside the gene matches. The CDR3 is made up of 14 amino acids. Germline-derived CDR1 and CDR2 are SGHRS and YFSETQ.

J is TRBJ2-2 and V is TRBV28; the D gene is possibly TRBD1 (9 bases). V dropped 6 bases and J dropped 6 bases, with 20 bases sitting between them. The CDR3 runs to 16 residues. CDR1 and CDR2 from the germline V gene are MDHEN and SYDVKM. This chain's CDR3 is CASSRGGQGSAGELFF. CDR3 nucleotides: TGTGCCAGCAGCCGGGGGGGACAGGGCAGCGCCGGGGAGCTGTTTTTT.

The rearrangement joins TRBV9 to TRBJ1-5; D unclear. Germline V gives CDR1 SGDLS, CDR2 YYNGEE. CDR3 size: 13 residues. The CDR3 loop reads CPLTGSLRQPQHF. The DNA for the CDR3 is TGTCCATTGACGGGGAGTCTAAGGCAGCCCCAGCATTTT.

CDR3 amino acids: CASSLSNSEETQYF. The CDR3 nucleotides read TGTGCCAGCAGCTTGTCAAACAGTGAAGAGACCCAGTACTTC. The gene calls are TRBV7-2 and TRBJ2-5; D remains ambiguous. Germline CDR1 is SGHTA and CDR2 is FQGNSA. CDR3 length: 14 residues. The germline V and J ends were trimmed by 3 bases and 3 bases, with 11 bases remaining between them.

The gene calls are TRBV11-2 and TRBJ2-2; 10 bases fit TRBD2. J was trimmed by 6 bases and V by 2 bases; bases with no gene match: 3. The germline V gene has CDR1 SGHAT and CDR2 FQNNGV. The CDR3 is 15 residues long. The chain's CDR3 is CASSLKSGGAGELFF. The CDR3 DNA reads as TGTGCCAGCAGCTTAAAGAGCGGGGGGGCCGGGGAGCTGTTTTTT.

The V gene is TRBV15, the J gene TRBJ2-5; 11 bases fit TRBD2. The CDR3 sequence is 17 residues long. Germline V CDR1 and CDR2: LNHNV, YYDKDF (reference sequence). J lost 5 bases, V lost 4 bases, and 12 bases had no gene match. CDR3 protein: CATSTSRGSGRGETQYF. CDR3 sequence (DNA): TGTGCCACCAGCACCTCCCGGGGTAGCGGGAGGGGTGAGACCCAGTACTTC.